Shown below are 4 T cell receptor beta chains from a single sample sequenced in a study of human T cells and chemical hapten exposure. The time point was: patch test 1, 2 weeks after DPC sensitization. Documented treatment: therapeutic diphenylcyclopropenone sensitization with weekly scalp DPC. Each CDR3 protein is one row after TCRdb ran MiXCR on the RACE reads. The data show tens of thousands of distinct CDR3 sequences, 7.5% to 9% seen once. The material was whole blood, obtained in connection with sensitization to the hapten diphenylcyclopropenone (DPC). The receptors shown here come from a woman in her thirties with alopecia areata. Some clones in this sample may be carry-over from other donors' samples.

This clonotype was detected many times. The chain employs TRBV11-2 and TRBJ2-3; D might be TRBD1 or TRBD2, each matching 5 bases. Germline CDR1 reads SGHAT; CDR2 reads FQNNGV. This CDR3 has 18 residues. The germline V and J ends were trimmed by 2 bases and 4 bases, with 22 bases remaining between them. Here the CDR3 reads CASSLRDRDFPLADTQYF. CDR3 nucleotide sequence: TGTGCCAGCAGCTTAAGGGACCGCGACTTCCCACTCGCAGATACGCAGTATTTT.

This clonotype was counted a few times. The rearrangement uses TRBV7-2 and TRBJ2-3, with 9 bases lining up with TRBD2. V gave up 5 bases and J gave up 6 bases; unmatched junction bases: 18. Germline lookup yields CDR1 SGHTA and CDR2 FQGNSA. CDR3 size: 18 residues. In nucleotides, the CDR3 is TGTGCCAGCAGCCCTCGCCCTCTAGCGGGGCCGTTTGGTGATACGCAGTATTTT. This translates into CASSPRPLAGPFGDTQYF.

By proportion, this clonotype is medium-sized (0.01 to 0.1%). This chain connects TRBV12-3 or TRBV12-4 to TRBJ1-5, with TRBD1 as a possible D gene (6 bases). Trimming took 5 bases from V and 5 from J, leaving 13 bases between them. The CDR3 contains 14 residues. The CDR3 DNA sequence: TGTGCCAGCAGTACGCAGGGGCAACATCAGCCCCAGCATTTT. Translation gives CASSTQGQHQPQHF.

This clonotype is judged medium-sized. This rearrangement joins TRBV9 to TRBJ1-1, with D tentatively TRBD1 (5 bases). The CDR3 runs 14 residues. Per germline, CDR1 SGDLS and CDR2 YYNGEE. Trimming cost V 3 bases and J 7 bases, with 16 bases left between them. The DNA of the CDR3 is TGTGCCAGCAGCGAAGGCGGGGGTCCCATTGAAGCTTTCTTT. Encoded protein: CASSEGGGPIEAFF.